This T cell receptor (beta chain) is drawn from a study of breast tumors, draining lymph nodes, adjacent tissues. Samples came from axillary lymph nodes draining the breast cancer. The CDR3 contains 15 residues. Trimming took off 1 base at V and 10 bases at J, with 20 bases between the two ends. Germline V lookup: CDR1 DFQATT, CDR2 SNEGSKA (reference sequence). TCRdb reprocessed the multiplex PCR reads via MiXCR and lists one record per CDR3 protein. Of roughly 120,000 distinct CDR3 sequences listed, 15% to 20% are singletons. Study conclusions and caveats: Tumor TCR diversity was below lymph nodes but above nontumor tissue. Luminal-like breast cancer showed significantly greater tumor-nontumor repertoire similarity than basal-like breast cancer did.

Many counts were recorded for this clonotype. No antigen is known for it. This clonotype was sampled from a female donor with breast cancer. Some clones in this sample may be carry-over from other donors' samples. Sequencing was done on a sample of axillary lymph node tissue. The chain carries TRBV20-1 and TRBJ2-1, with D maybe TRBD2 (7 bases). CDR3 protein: CSARGEGGGLREQFF. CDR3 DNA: TGCAGTGCTAGAGGAGAGGGAGGGGGACTAAGGGAGCAGTTCTTC.